Only a few counts were recorded for the clone carrying this TCR beta chain. Its antigen is not identified. CDR3 length: 17 amino acids. Germline V gene lookup returns CDR1 DFQATT and CDR2 SNEGSKA (reference sequence). J gave up 0 bases and V 6 bases, and 12 bases lay outside the gene matches. TCRdb reanalysed the 5' RACE reads using MiXCR and keeps one entry per CDR3 protein. The sample holds 350,000 or so distinct CDR3 sequences; around 8.1% are singletons and the top ten take 15% to 20%. The sample is drawn from a study of T cells after yellow fever vaccination. Regarding the study as a whole: FACS-sorted repertoires could harbor abundant contaminating bulk-population clonotypes. Post-booster repertoires again held most primary-vaccination clones (around 95% CD4, just under 90% CD8).

This chain links TRBV20-1 with TRBJ1-5, with 9 bases lining up with TRBD1. The sequencing here drew on PBMCs, taken roughly 46 days after the first yellow fever vaccination. The source of this sequence is a young man who received the YFV17D yellow fever vaccine. CDR3 loop: CSAPRRTGDPSNQPQHF. In DNA form, the CDR3 reads TGCAGTGCCCCTCGAAGGACAGGGGATCCTAGCAATCAGCCCCAGCATTTT.